This T cell receptor (beta chain) was sequenced in a study of T-cell reconstitution after alpha-beta-depleted transplantation in children. Trimming took 0 bases from V and 7 from J, leaving 16 bases between them. Germline-derived CDR1 and CDR2 are LGHNA and YSLEER. The CDR3 consists of 15 residues. Unique molecular identifiers were used to barcode this TCRbeta library. One entry per CDR3 protein results from TCRdb running MiXCR on the PCR reads. The sample yields about 610,000 distinct CDR3 sequences, about 10% seen once. The sequence derives from a human donor who donated a stem cell graft to a child with acute myeloid leukemia. The rearrangement links TRBV4-3 to TRBJ2-7; D not resolved. This specimen was PBMCs from the stem cell graft donor, taken from the stem cell graft. The CDR3 coding sequence is TGCGCCAGCAGCCAAGATCGGATCATCGGCCGTGAGCAGTACTTC. Amino acids: CASSQDRIIGREQYF.